The entry that follows covers one T cell receptor beta chain sequence. This receptor's antigen is unknown. Base-call qualities are not available, and no considerably larger clone is one nucleotide away. This entry belongs to a study of vaccination and CD4 T cells after COVID-19 (dated by TCRdb to between 2022 and 2023). Regarding the study in general: Convalescent patients had a positive SARS-CoV-2 result on nasal swab PCR, and of these patients, several had mild disease and one had severe disease. Six males and four females were included in the convalescent cohort, with two Hispanic individuals, seven Caucasians, two Asians and one multiracial person represented. Each participant got two doses of either the Pfizer-BioNTech BNT162b2 vaccine (n=8) or the Moderna mRNA-1273 vaccine (n=2). Post-COVID blood samples from convalescent patients were collected a median of around 110 days after diagnosis, with a range of roughly 35 to 161 days. The time from the second vaccine dose to post-vaccine blood sampling had a median of around 72 days and ranged from roughly 12 to 241 days. For stimulating the cultures, overlapping spike peptide pools were used, derived from SARS-CoV-2 as well as from the common cold coronaviruses HCoV-NL63, HCoV-OC43 and HCoV-229E. As controls, cultures received a CEFX viral epitope pool (the positive control), an HIV-1 Nef peptide pool (the negative control), or no peptide at all. In 10 COVID-19 convalescent patients and a few infection-naive healthy vaccine recipients, researchers compared the spike-specific CD4+ TCR repertoire from before mRNA vaccination with the repertoire from after.

The paper's findings and limits, for the study overall: Only a relatively small number of convalescent patients were included in the study, and early timepoints following natural infection were not analyzed. Of the vaccine-specific clones found in convalescent patients, nearly all (304 of 307) were mono-reactive for SARS-CoV-2 spike instead of being cross-reactive with common cold coronaviruses. In convalescent patients, a median roughly 85% of post-vaccine SARS-CoV-2-reactive clones were detected only after vaccination, suggesting vaccine-specific priming. The median count of SARS-CoV-2-reactive clonotypes went up from approximately 22 after infection to around 38 after vaccination, although the change was not significant.

Explained via the paper, the treatment or condition label denotes: 10-day PBMC culture with coronavirus spike peptide pools or control peptides (ViraFEST assay). The ViraFEST assay, used in the study, expanded antigen-specific T cells with peptide pools and then identified the expanded clonotypes through TCR sequencing. The convalescent patients' positive SARS-CoV-2 PCR tests fell between March and December 2020, which was before the Alpha, Beta and Delta variants emerged in the United States. Over 1.5 million PBMCs per well were cultured in IMDM with approximately 5% human AB serum and roughly 9.3 IU/ml IL-2, plus 10 ug/ml peptide pools. Half of the culture medium was replaced with fresh IL-2-containing medium on days 3 and 7. After less than twelve days of culture, CD4+ T cells were isolated by negative selection with the EasySep CD4+ T cell isolation kit. PBMCs were separated from whole blood using Ficoll-Paque Plus gradient centrifugation and then either used fresh or cryopreserved at -140C. Each culture condition was generally run in triplicate wells.

The library came from PCR. TCR sequencing of DNA from cultured CD4+ T cells used the Oncomine TCR Beta short-read assay at the Johns Hopkins FTIC core. The QIAamp micro DNA kit was used to extract genomic DNA from the cultured CD4+ T cells. Oncomine TCR Beta libraries made from cultured CD4+ T cells were pooled using unique dual indexes and sequenced on an Illumina iSeq 100. On the study's bioinformatics: Non-productive sequences were filtered out, and CDR3s that did not start with C, did not end with F or W, or were shorter than 7 amino acids were discarded. The MANAFEST web application was used to identify antigen-specific clonotypes by comparing peptide-stimulated wells against reference wells and other culture wells. To be called positive, a clone needed an FDR below 0.05, an odds ratio above 5, and a productive frequency above 0.1% in at least two of three replicate wells. Cross-reactive clonotypes were defined as significantly expanded in both SARS-CoV-2 spike wells and at least one common cold coronavirus spike condition. Levenshtein distances (stringdist) and unrooted phylogenetic trees (ape) in R version 3.6.1 were used to assess CDR3 homology. TCRdb cleaned the public reads at Q25 with fastp, built clones with MiXCR and kept in-frame beta chains. Each CDR3 protein gets just one entry, which takes the most common genes and DNA from the rows behind it. The V and J calls reflect TCRdb's pipeline rather than the authors' work. The sample data list 5,800 or so distinct CDR3 sequences, and more than 60% of these were observed just once. The leading ten clones occupy more than 45% of the sample.

Spanning cysteine to phenylalanine, the CDR3 consists of 15 amino acids. CDR3 DNA only is kept here, 45 bases in frame from base 1. The germline V gene (reference sequence) gives CDR1 as DFQATT and CDR2 as SNEGSKA. Between the V and J ends, shortened by 6 bases and 1 base respectively, the junction contains 18 bases. The source of this sequence is a human donor who had recovered from COVID-19. Sequencing used CD4+ T cells from blood, cultured in vitro. This receptor chain uses TRBV20-1 and TRBJ2-5; the D gene is possibly TRBD2, with 5 bases matching. The CDR3 here reads CSAEVFGHLQETQYF. The bases read TGCAGTGCGGAGGTCTTCGGCCACCTCCAAGAGACCCAGTACTTC.